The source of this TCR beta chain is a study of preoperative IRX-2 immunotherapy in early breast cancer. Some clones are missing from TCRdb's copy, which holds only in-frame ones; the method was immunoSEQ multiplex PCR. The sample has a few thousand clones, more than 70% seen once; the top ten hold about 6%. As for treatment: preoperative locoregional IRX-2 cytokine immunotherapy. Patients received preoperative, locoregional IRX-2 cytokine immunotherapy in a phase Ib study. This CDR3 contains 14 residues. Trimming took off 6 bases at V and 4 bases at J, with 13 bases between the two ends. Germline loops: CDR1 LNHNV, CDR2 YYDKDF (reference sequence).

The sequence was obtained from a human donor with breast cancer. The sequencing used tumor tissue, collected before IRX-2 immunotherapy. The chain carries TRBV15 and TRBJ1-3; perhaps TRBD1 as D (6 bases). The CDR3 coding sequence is TGTGCCACCAGGACCGGGACATCGGGAAACACCATATATTTT. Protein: CATRTGTSGNTIYF.